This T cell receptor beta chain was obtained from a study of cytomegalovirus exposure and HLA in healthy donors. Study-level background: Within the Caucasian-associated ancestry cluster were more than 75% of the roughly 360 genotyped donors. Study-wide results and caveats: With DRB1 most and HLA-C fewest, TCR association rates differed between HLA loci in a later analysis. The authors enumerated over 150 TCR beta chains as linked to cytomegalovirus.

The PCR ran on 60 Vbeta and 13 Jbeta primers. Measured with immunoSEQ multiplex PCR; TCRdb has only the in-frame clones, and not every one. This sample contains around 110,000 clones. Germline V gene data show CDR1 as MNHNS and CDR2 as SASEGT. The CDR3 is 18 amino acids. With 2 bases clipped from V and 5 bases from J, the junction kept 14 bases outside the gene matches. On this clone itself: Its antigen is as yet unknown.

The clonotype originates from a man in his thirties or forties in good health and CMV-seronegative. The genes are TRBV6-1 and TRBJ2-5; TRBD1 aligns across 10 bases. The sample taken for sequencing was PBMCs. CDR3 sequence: CASSEIRWTGGAGETQYF. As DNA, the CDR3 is TGTGCCAGCAGTGAAATACGGTGGACAGGGGGAGCGGGGGAGACCCAGTACTTC.